A single T cell receptor (beta chain) is shown here with its context. Method: immunoSEQ multiplex PCR; TCRdb's copy keeps in-frame clones and lacks some. The sample consists of around 450,000 clones, 87% of them appearing once. This entry is derived from a study of blood T cell repertoires in COVID-19. For the study at large: There were acute and convalescent COVID-19 samples, and they came from the United States, Italy and Spain. T cells, B-cell-depleted T cells, or PBMCs provided the cDNA or gDNA that served as material.

CDR1 is LNHDA and CDR2 is SQIVND in the germline V gene (reference sequence). The CDR3 runs 14 residues. Trimming pared 4 bases from V and 2 bases from J, leaving 11 bases between. The sequence was collected from a woman younger than 30 who had recovered from COVID-19. The sequenced sample was PBMCs or T cells enriched from blood (not recorded which). The V call is TRBV19, the J call TRBJ1-2; weak D call: TRBD1 (6 bases). The CDR3 reads CASSTLTGNYGYTF. CDR3 DNA sequence: TGTGCCAGTAGTACCCTAACAGGGAACTATGGCTACACCTTC.